The source of this TCR beta chain is a study of post-analysis software for immune sequencing data. Overall study findings and caveats: Roughly five TRBV segments were significantly more frequent in patients than in controls. TRBV5-6, TRBV5-1 and TRBV20-1 were among these segments.

V was clipped by 2 bases and J by 6 bases; unmatched bases: 5. The CDR3 totals 14 residues. Per the germline V gene, CDR1 is SNHLY and CDR2 is FYNNEI. Included in the TCR beta cDNA libraries were unique molecular identifiers. The yield from about 1 to 10 million T cells was 500,000 or so cDNA molecules in total. TCRdb processed the PCR reads anew with MiXCR; each CDR3 protein has one entry. Of a few hundred thousand distinct CDR3 sequences in the sample, less than 35% were seen once. As to this clonotype: Its antigen is still unknown.

The receptor was derived from a girl under 18 with multiple sclerosis. The chain couples TRBV2 to TRBJ1-2; 8 bases align to TRBD1. Sequences were obtained from blood. The CDR3 DNA reads TGTGCCAGCAGTGAAACAGGGGGATGGGATGGCTACACCTTC. Its protein is CASSETGGWDGYTF.